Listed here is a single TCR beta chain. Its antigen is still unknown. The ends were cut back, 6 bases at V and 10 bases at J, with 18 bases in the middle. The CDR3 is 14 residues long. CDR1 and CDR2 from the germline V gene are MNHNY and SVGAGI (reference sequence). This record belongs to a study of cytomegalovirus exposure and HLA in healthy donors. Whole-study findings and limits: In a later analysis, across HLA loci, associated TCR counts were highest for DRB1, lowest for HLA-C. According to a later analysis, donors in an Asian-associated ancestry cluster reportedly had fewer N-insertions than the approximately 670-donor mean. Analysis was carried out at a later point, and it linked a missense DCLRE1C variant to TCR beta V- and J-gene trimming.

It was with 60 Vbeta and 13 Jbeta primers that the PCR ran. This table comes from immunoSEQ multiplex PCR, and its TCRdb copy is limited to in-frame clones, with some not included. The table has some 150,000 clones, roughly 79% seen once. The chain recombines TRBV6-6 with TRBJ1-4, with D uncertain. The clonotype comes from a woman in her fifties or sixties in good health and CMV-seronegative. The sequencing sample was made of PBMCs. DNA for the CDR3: TGTGCCAGCAGCGTTGAGGGTTGGGCGGGAAAACTGTTTTTT. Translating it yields CASSVEGWAGKLFF.